One sample yielded the 18 T cell receptor beta chains listed below, sequenced in a study of T cells in Graves' hyperthyroidism and ophthalmopathy. Amplified regions were TCR beta CDR3 sequences from RNA transcripts. HTBI primers were used for first-round RT-PCR of the TCR CDR3. In TCRdb, the multiplex PCR reads were re-called with MiXCR into one record per CDR3 protein. The sample contains approximately 530,000 distinct CDR3 sequences, 16% of which appear only once. Sequenced input: blood. These receptors all come from a woman aged 18-29 years with Graves' hyperthyroidism.

The J gene is TRBJ2-2, the V gene TRBV5-1, with D maybe TRBD2 (5 bases). V gave up 4 bases and J gave up 1 base, with 14 bases separating them. The CDR3 is 16 residues long. The germline CDR1 and CDR2 sequences are SGHRS and YFSETQ. This chain's CDR3 is CASSPGRGLNTGELFF. In DNA, the CDR3 is TGCGCCAGCAGCCCAGGTCGCGGGCTGAACACCGGGGAGCTGTTTTTT.

This clonotype was seen many times. This CDR3 reads CASSHPPTYEQYF. In nucleotides, the CDR3 is TGTGCCAGCAGTCATCCTCCCACCTACGAGCAGTACTTC. This chain links TRBV6-2 or TRBV6-3 with TRBJ2-7; D gene ambiguous. This CDR3 has 13 residues. Germline V gene data show CDR1 as MNHEY and CDR2 as SVGEGT. Trimming took 5 bases from V and 2 from J, leaving 10 bases between them.

This clonotype was counted only a few times. The rearrangement links TRBV11-3 to TRBJ2-2, with D possibly being TRBD2 (5 bases). This CDR3 is 14 amino acids long. CDR1 and CDR2 (germline): SGHNT, YENEEA. The V and J ends lost 5 bases and 7 bases respectively, with 14 bases between them. CDR3 in DNA: TGTGCCAGCAGCCCAGAGGAGGTTGACGGGGAGCTGTTTTTT. Its translation: CASSPEEVDGELFF.

This sequence joins TRBV6-2 or TRBV6-3 and TRBJ2-1; 15 positions agree with TRBD2. From germline, CDR1 is MNHEY and CDR2 SVGEGT. V trimming: 1 base; J trimming: 1 base; junction bases outside the gene matches: 8. CDR3 length equals 20 residues. CDR3 in amino acids: CASSYWGLAGGIGSYNEQFF. CDR3 in DNA: TGTGCCAGCAGTTACTGGGGACTAGCGGGGGGTATCGGGTCCTACAATGAGCAGTTCTTC.

The chain couples TRBV10-3 to TRBJ2-1; TRBD2 is a possible D gene (6 bases). CDR1 and CDR2 from the germline V gene are ENHRY and SYGVKD. V lost 3 bases and J 8 bases, leaving 20 bases between the germline ends. CDR3 length: 16 amino acids. CDR3 coding DNA: TGTGCCATCAGTGATGTGTTGGGTCGGGGGTTCGATGAGCAGTTCTTC. Translation gives CAISDVLGRGFDEQFF.

This clonotype was counted only a few times. The gene calls are TRBV7-2 and TRBJ2-1; D unresolved. V was trimmed by 1 base and J by 11 bases, leaving 15 bases between them. Germline lookup yields CDR1 SGHTA and CDR2 FQGNSA. CDR3 length: 14 amino acids. CDR3 protein: CASSLDQPISQQFF. CDR3 in DNA: TGTGCCAGCAGCTTAGATCAGCCTATAAGCCAGCAGTTCTTC.

In its sample, this clonotype was seen many times. V and J are TRBV7-2 and TRBJ1-3; D is unclear. CDR3 length equals 14 residues. V was trimmed by 4 bases and J by 0 bases, leaving 7 bases between them. Germline CDR1 SGHTA, CDR2 FQGNSA. The CDR3 DNA reads as TGTGCCAGCAGCTCAGCCCTCTCTGGAAACACCATATATTTT. As protein: CASSSALSGNTIYF.

This clonotype has only a few counts. The V gene is TRBV5-1, the J gene TRBJ2-1; D is uncertain. There are 13 residues in the CDR3. CDR1 SGHRS and CDR2 YFSETQ come from the germline V gene. Trimming stripped 5 bases from V and 0 bases from J, with 6 bases between. This CDR3 is CASRRASYNEQFF. Here the CDR3 DNA reads TGCGCCAGCAGACGGGCCTCCTACAATGAGCAGTTCTTC.

This chain connects TRBV4-2 to TRBJ1-1, with D perhaps matching TRBD1 (6 bases). V was trimmed by 1 base and J by 6 bases, leaving 9 bases between them. CDR1 LGHNA and CDR2 YNFKEQ come from the germline V gene. This CDR3 region has 13 residues. The CDR3 is CASSQVRGSEAFF. The CDR3, as DNA: TGTGCCAGCAGCCAAGTGAGGGGGTCTGAAGCTTTCTTT.

This clonotype was recorded at least ten times. V gene TRBV2 combines with J gene TRBJ1-4; D is ambiguous. The CDR3 totals 14 residues. CDR1 and CDR2 from the germline V gene are SNHLY and FYNNEI. The ends were cut back, 7 bases at V and 5 bases at J, with 14 bases in the middle. CDR3 amino acids: CASNLRAINEKLFF. The CDR3 coding sequence is TGTGCCAGCAATCTTCGGGCCATAAATGAAAAACTGTTTTTT.

With respect to this clonotype: A much larger clone differs from this one at a single base, so this may be a read error. The chain has TRBV3-1 and TRBJ1-5; possibly TRBD1 for D (5 bases). CDR1 and CDR2 from the germline V gene are LGHDT and YNNKEL (reference sequence). The CDR3 runs 19 residues. The CDR3 region is CASSQDLLVGANSNQPQRF. Written as DNA, the CDR3 is TGTGCCAGCAGCCAAGACCTGTTGGTAGGGGCCAATAGCAATCAGCCCCAGCGTTTT. Full variable domain (outside the CDR3, taken from reference TRBV3-1 and TRBJ1-5): DTAVSQTPKYLVTQMGNDKSIKCEQNLGHDTMYWYKQDSKKFLKIMFSYNNKELIINETVPNRFSPKSPDKAHLNLHINSLELGDSAVYFCASSQDLLVGANSNQPQRFGDGTRLSIL.

This clonotype has at least ten counts. The chain carries TRBV28 and TRBJ2-5; D remains unclear. Germline CDR1 reads MDHEN; CDR2 reads SYDVKM. CDR3 length: 14 residues. The germline V and J ends were trimmed by 1 base and 4 bases, with 10 bases remaining between them. CDR3 sequence reads: CASSLLGSAETQYF. CDR3 nucleotide sequence: TGTGCCAGCAGTTTATTAGGCAGCGCAGAGACCCAGTACTTC.

This sequence joins TRBV15 and TRBJ2-5; 11 positions agree with TRBD1. The germline V gene has CDR1 LNHNV and CDR2 YYDKDF (reference sequence). J lost 4 bases, V lost 7 bases, and 8 bases had no gene match. This CDR3 comprises 15 residues. This CDR3 reads CATTPGQGGGETQYF. CDR3 DNA sequence: TGTGCCACCACCCCGGGACAGGGGGGGGGAGAGACCCAGTACTTC.

This clonotype was counted a few times. This rearrangement joins TRBV20-1 to TRBJ2-7; D gene uncertain. CDR3 size: 11 residues. The germline CDR1 and CDR2 sequences are DFQATT and SNEGSKA (reference sequence). The V and J ends lost 7 bases and 2 bases respectively, with 9 bases between them. The CDR3 region has the DNA TGCAGTGTAGGTGGGGCCTACGAGCAGTACTTC. Translation gives CSVGGAYEQYF.

This clonotype was seen more than once but under ten times. This sequence joins TRBV12-3 or TRBV12-4 and TRBJ2-1, with 9 bases aligning to TRBD2. The CDR3 is 12 residues long. Trimming at V came to 7 bases and at J to 7 bases, leaving 2 bases not matched to a gene. CDR3 in amino acids: CASTAGGNEQFF. The CDR3 DNA follows: TGTGCCAGCACGGCGGGGGGGAATGAGCAGTTCTTC.

Worth noting for this clonotype: Mismatch with germline at one junction end may stem from a read error. CDR3 DNA sequence: TGTGCCGGCAGCTTAGATTGGGCTAGCGGGGGTAGGGATACGCAGTATTTT. Protein: CAGSLDWASGGRDTQYF. J is TRBJ2-3 and V is TRBV11-2; 10 positions agree with TRBD2. Germline CDR1 and CDR2: SGHAT and FQNNGV. The CDR3 spans 17 residues.

Only a few counts were recorded for this clonotype. The V and J genes are TRBV3-1 and TRBJ1-6, with TRBD1 identical over 8 bases. Germline assignment: CDR1 LGHDT and CDR2 YNNKEL (reference sequence). This CDR3 is built from 15 residues. Unmatched junction bases numbered 10, after V lost 6 bases and J lost 9 bases. The CDR3 DNA reads TGTGCCAGCAGACCAAATACAGGGGGTCGTTCACCCCTCCACTTT. This codes for CASRPNTGGRSPLHF.

The rearrangement joins TRBV5-1 to TRBJ2-1, with D maybe TRBD2 (5 bases). From germline, CDR1 is SGHRS and CDR2 YFSETQ. Trimming took 4 bases from V and 1 from J, leaving 15 bases between them. The CDR3 has 16 residues. The CDR3 DNA is TGCGCCAGCAGCCGGACTCAAACTGTGTCCTACAATGAGCAGTTCTTC. It is translated as CASSRTQTVSYNEQFF.